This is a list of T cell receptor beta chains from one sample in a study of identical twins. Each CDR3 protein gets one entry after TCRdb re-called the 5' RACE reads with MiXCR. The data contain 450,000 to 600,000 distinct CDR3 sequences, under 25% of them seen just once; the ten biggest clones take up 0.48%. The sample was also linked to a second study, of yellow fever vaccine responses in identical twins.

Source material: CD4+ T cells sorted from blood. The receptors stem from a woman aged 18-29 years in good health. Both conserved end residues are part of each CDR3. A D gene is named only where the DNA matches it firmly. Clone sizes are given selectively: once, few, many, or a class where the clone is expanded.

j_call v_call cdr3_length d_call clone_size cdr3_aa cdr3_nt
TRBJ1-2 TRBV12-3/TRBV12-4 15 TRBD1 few CASSLSGQGGYGYTF TGTGCCAGCAGTTTGTCAGGCCAGGGGGGGTATGGCTACACCTTC
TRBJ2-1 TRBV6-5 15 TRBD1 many CASSYGQGAYNEQFF TGTGCCAGCAGTTACGGGCAGGGGGCTTACAATGAGCAGTTCTTC
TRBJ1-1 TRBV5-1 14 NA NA CASSVRDGNTEAFF TGCGCCAGCAGCGTACGGGACGGGAACACTGAAGCTTTCTTT
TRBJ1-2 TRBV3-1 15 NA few CASSQRTPKDYGYTF TGTGCCAGCAGCCAAAGGACACCGAAGGACTATGGCTACACCTTC
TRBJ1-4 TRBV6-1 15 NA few CASSPSGQGNEKLFF TGTGCCAGCAGCCCCTCCGGGCAGGGGAATGAAAAACTGTTTTTT
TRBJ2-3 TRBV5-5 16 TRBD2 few CASSLGGLASADTQYF TGTGCCAGCAGCTTGGGTGGACTAGCGTCGGCAGATACGCAGTATTTT
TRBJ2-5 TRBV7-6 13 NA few CASTTPGKETQYF TGTGCCAGCACCACACCGGGAAAAGAGACCCAGTACTTC
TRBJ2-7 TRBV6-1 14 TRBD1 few CASSRDRARHEQYF TGTGCCAGCAGTCGCGACAGGGCCCGCCACGAGCAGTACTTC
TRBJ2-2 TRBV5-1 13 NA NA CASRWGDTGELFF TGCGCCAGCAGATGGGGGGACACCGGGGAGCTGTTTTTT
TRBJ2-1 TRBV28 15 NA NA CASRFGVSSYNEQFF TGTGCCAGCAGATTCGGGGTTAGCTCCTACAATGAGCAGTTCTTC
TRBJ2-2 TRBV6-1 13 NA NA CASRGYNTGELFF TGTGCCAGCAGGGGGTACAACACCGGGGAGCTGTTTTTT
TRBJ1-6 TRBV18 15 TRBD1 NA CASSQRQGDNSPLHF TGTGCCAGCTCACAACGACAGGGGGATAATTCACCCCTCCACTTT
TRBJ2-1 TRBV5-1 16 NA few CASSLARGGSYNEQFF TGCGCCAGCAGCTTGGCTAGGGGAGGCTCCTACAATGAGCAGTTCTTC
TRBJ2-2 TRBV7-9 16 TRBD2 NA CASSLEPAGSSGELFF TGTGCCAGCAGCTTAGAACCAGCGGGGAGTTCCGGGGAGCTGTTTTTT
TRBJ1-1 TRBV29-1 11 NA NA CSVSENTEAFF TGCAGCGTTTCAGAGAACACTGAAGCTTTCTTT
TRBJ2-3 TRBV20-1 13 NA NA CSAKVGAGSTQYF TGCAGTGCTAAGGTGGGGGCCGGGTCGACGCAGTATTTT
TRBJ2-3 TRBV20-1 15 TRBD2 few CSAPSGRDGTDTQYF TGCAGCGCCCCTAGCGGGAGGGATGGCACAGATACGCAGTATTTT
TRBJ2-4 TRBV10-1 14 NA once CASSEGLTKNIQYF TGCGCCAGCAGCGAAGGGTTGACCAAAAACATTCAGTACTTC
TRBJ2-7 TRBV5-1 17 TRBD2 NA CASSLEKTSGSSYEQYF TGCGCCAGCAGCTTGGAAAAGACTAGCGGGAGCTCCTACGAGCAGTACTTC
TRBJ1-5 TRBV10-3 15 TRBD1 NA CAISEWTGENQPQHF TGTGCCATCAGTGAGTGGACAGGGGAAAATCAGCCCCAGCATTTT
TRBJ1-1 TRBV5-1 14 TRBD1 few CASSLYRGGTEAFF TGCGCCAGCAGCTTGTACAGGGGTGGCACTGAAGCTTTCTTT
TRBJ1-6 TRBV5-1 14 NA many CASSLEAGNSPLHF TGCGCCAGCAGCTTGGAGGCGGGGAATTCACCCCTCCACTTT
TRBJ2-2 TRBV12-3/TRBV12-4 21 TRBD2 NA CASSLAKRGLAGTANTGELFF TGTGCCAGCAGTTTAGCCAAGAGAGGACTAGCGGGGACCGCGAACACCGGGGAGCTGTTTTTT
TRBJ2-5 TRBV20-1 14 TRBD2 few CSARVGAGAETQYF TGCAGTGCTAGAGTCGGCGCGGGAGCTGAGACCCAGTACTTC
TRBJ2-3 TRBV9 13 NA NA CASSPDFTDTQYF TGTGCCAGCAGCCCCGACTTTACAGATACGCAGTATTTT
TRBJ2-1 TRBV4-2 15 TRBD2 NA CASSPSGSAYNEQFF TGTGCCAGCAGTCCCAGCGGGAGCGCCTACAATGAGCAGTTCTTC
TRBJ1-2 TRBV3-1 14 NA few CASSQDSGNYGYTF TGTGCCAGCAGCCAAGATTCGGGGAACTATGGCTACACCTTC
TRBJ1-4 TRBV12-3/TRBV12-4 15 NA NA CASSLGGMTNEKLFF TGTGCCAGCAGTTTAGGGGGAATGACCAATGAAAAACTGTTTTTT
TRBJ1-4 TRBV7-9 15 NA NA CASSLRQHTNEKLFF TGTGCCAGCAGCTTACGACAGCACACTAATGAAAAACTGTTTTTT